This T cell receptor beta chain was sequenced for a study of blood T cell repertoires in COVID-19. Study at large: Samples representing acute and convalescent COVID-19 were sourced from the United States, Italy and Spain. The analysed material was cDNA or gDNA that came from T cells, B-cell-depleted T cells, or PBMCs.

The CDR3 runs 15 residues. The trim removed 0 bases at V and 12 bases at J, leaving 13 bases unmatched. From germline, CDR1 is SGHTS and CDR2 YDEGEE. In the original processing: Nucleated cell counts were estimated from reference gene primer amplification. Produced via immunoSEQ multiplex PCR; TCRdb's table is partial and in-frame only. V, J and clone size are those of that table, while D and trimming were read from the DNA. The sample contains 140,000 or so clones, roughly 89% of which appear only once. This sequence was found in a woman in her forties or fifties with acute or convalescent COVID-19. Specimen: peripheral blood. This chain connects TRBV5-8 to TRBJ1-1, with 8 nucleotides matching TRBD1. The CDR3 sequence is CASSLEGTGGSVSFF. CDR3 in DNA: TGTGCCAGCAGCTTGGAAGGAACAGGGGGGAGTGTGTCTTTCTTT. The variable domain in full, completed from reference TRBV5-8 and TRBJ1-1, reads EAGVTQSPTHLIKTRGQQATLRCSPISGHTSVYWYQQALGLGLQFLLWYDEGEERNRGNFPPRFSGRQFPNYSSELNVNALELEDSALYLCASSLEGTGGSVSFFGQGTRLTVV.